The table lists the clone carrying this T cell receptor beta chain with many counts. This sample was included in a study of identical twins. TCRdb ran MiXCR on the 5' RACE reads and lists one entry per CDR3 protein. This sample carries 400,000 to 550,000 distinct CDR3 sequences, around 20% of them seen once, and the ten largest clones take around 1%. These same records also appear under a second study, on T cells expressing NK-cell markers.

This receptor was identified in a woman aged 18-29 years in good health. The specimen was CD4+ T cells sorted from blood.

CDR3 sequence reads: CASSLKGQGTHGYTF. The CDR3 bases are TGTGCCAGCAGTTTAAAAGGACAGGGGACCCATGGCTACACCTTC. V and J are TRBV12-3 or TRBV12-4 and TRBJ1-2; TRBD1 aligns across 9 bases. V shed 2 bases and J 6 bases; nucleotides not matched to a gene: 7. This CDR3 spans 15 amino acids.